Sequencing of this T cell receptor beta chain was carried out in a study of blood T cell repertoires in COVID-19. The repertoire was sequenced with immunoSEQ multiplex PCR; TCRdb's copy has only in-frame clones and lacks some. The sample carries over 200,000 clones, over 75% recorded once. Germline V lookup: CDR1 SGHTA, CDR2 FQGTGA. The length of the CDR3 is 11 residues. V gave up 5 bases and J gave up 7 bases, with 8 bases separating them. This sequence originates from a man aged 40-49 years with active or convalescent COVID-19. The specimen was peripheral blood. V usage is TRBV7-3 and J usage is TRBJ2-5, with D hard to call. In nucleotides, the CDR3 is TGTGCCAGCAGCCGCGCGTGGACCCAGTACTTC. It specifies CASSRAWTQYF.